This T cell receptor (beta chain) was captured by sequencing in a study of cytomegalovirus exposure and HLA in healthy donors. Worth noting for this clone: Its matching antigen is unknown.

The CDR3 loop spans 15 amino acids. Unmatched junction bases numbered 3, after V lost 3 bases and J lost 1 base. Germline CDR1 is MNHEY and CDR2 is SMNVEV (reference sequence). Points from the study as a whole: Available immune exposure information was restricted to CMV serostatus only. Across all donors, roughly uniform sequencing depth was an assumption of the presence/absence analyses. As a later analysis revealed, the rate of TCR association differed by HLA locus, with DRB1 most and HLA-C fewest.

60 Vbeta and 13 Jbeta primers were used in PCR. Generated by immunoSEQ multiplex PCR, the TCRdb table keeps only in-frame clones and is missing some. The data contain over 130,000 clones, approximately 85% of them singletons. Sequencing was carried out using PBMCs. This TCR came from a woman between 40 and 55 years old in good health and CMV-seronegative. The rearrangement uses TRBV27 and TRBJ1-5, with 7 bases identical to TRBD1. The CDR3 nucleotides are TGTGCCAGCAGTTTGGACAGGCAGAGCAATCAGCCCCAGCATTTT. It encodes CASSLDRQSNQPQHF.